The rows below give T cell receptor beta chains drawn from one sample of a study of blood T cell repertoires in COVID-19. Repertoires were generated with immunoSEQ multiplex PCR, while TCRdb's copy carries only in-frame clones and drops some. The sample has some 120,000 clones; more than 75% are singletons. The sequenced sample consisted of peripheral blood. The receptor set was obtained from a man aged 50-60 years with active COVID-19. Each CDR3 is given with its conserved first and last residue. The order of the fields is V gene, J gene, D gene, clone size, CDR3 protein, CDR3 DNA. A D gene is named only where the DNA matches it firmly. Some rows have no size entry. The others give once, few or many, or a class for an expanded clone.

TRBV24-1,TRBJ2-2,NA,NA,CATSDWPENTGELFF,TGTGCCACCAGCGACTGGCCCGAGAACACCGGGGAGCTGTTTTTT
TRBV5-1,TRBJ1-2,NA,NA,CASSSGGNYGYTF,TGCGCCAGCAGCTCCGGGGGTAACTATGGCTACACCTTC
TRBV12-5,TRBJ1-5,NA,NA,CASGLDGGFQPQHF,TGTGCTAGTGGCCTAGACGGCGGGTTCCAGCCCCAGCATTTT
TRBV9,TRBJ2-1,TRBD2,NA,CASSALAGGYNEQFF,TGTGCCAGCAGCGCCTTAGCGGGGGGCTACAATGAGCAGTTCTTC
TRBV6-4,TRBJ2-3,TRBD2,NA,CASSPGGPLGDTQYF,TGTGCCAGCAGCCCGGGGGGTCCGCTCGGAGATACGCAGTATTTT
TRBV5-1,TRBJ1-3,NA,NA,CASSLETGRGNTIYF,TGCGCCAGCAGCTTGGAGACAGGTCGTGGAAACACCATATATTTT
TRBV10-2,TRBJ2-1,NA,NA,CASSEPLGIDNEQFF,TGCGCCAGCAGTGAACCGCTAGGCATCGACAATGAGCAGTTCTTC
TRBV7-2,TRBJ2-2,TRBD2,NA,CASSYLAGAVTGELFF,TGTGCCAGCAGCTACTTAGCGGGAGCGGTCACCGGGGAGCTGTTTTTT
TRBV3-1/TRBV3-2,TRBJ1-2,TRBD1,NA,CASSQAGGGLGYGYTF,TGTGCCAGCAGCCAAGCAGGGGGCGGCCTTGGCTATGGCTACACCTTC
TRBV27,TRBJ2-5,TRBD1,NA,CASSLRDRGLETQYF,TGTGCCAGCAGCCTAAGGGACAGGGGGCTGGAGACCCAGTACTTC
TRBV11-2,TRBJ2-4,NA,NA,CASSAQGGDIQYF,TGTGCTAGCAGCGCACAGGGGGGGGACATTCAGTACTTC
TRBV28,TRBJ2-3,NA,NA,CASSDLHYTDTQYF,TGTGCCAGCAGCGACCTCCACTACACAGATACGCAGTATTTT
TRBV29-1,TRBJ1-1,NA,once,CSVERGNTEAFF,TGCAGCGTTGAAAGGGGGAACACTGAAGCTTTCTTT
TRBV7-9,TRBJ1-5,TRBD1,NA,CASSSGGSSNQPQHF,TGTGCCAGCAGCTCAGGGGGTTCTAGCAATCAGCCCCAGCATTTT
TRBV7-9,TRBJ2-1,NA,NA,CASSTTGRGEQFF,TGTGCCAGCAGCACGACCGGCCGGGGTGAGCAGTTCTTC
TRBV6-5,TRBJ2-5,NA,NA,CASYSGGETQYF,TGTGCCAGCTACTCAGGAGGAGAGACCCAGTACTTC
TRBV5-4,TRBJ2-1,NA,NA,CASSLSGSSEQFF,TGTGCCAGCAGCTTGTCAGGGTCAAGTGAGCAGTTCTTC
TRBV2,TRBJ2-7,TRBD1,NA,CASSRQGAHEQYF,TGTGCCAGCAGCAGACAGGGCGCCCACGAGCAGTACTTC
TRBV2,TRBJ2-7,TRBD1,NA,CASRHRGTDEQYF,TGTGCCAGCAGGCACAGGGGGACGGACGAGCAGTACTTC
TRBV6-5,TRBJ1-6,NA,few,CASSYGGRRTGSPLHF,TGTGCCAGCAGTTACGGGGGCCGCCGGACCGGTTCACCCCTCCACTTT
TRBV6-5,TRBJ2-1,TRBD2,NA,CASDLAGEVRNEQFF,TGTGCCAGCGATTTGGCGGGAGAGGTTCGGAATGAGCAGTTCTTC
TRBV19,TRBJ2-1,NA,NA,CASSIRLAGYNEQFF,TGTGCCAGTAGTATCCGTCTGGCGGGGTACAATGAGCAGTTCTTC
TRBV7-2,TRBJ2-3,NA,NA,CASSLNRVTDTQYF,TGTGCCAGCAGCTTAAACAGGGTGACAGATACGCAGTATTTT
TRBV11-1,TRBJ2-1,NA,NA,CASSLTGSSYNEQFF,TGTGCCAGCAGCTTAACGGGGAGCTCCTACAATGAGCAGTTCTTC
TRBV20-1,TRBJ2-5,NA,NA,CSASPSDRGETQYF,TGCAGTGCTAGTCCGTCCGACAGAGGAGAGACCCAGTACTTC
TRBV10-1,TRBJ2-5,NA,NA,CASSEGHPAGETQYF,TGCGCCAGCAGTGAAGGACATCCCGCGGGGGAGACCCAGTACTTC
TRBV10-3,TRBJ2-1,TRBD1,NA,CAISAGQGRGGAKSEQFF,TGTGCCATCAGTGCGGGACAGGGTCGAGGGGGGGCCAAGAGTGAGCAGTTCTTC
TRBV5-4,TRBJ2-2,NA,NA,CASSLATSSSGTGELFF,TGTGCCAGCAGCTTAGCCACTAGCAGTAGCGGCACCGGGGAGCTGTTTTTT
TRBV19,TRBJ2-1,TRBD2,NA,CASSTRSSGGAGNEQFF,TGTGCCAGTAGTACCCGTTCTAGCGGGGGGGCCGGGAATGAGCAGTTCTTC
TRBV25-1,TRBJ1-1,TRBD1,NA,CASSVGQSLATEAFF,TGTGCCAGCAGTGTGGGACAGTCGTTGGCCACTGAAGCTTTCTTT
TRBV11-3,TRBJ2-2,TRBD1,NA,CASSHGQGSGGELFF,TGTGCCAGCAGCCACGGACAGGGGTCAGGCGGGGAGCTGTTTTTT
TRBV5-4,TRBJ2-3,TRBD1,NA,CASSPRTGTDTQYF,TGTGCCAGCAGCCCTAGGACAGGAACAGATACGCAGTATTTT
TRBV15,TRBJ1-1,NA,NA,CATSRNHLLAETMNTEAFF,TGTGCCACCAGCAGAAACCATCTTTTGGCGGAGACGATGAACACTGAAGCTTTCTTT